This T cell receptor beta chain is from a study of T cells in Graves' hyperthyroidism and ophthalmopathy. Whole-study results and caveats: Blood also carried most thyroid clonotypes expanded above 0.001.

The TCR beta CDR3 regions underwent amplification using RNA transcripts as the source. TCR CDR3 underwent first-round RT-PCR with the HTBI primer set. TCRdb re-called the multiplex PCR reads through MiXCR, storing one row per CDR3 protein. In the table there are 300,000 to 500,000 distinct CDR3 sequences, about an eighth of which are singletons. This clonotype was detected ten times or more. The antigen is unknown. Patients with uncontrolled infections, other autoimmune diseases, pregnancy or lactation were excluded. Per the germline V gene, CDR1 is MDHEN and CDR2 is SYDVKM. The CDR3 consists of 14 residues. The ends lost 7 bases at V and 4 bases at J; junction bases unmatched: 10.

The chain combines TRBV28 with TRBJ2-7, with TRBD2 identical over 7 bases. This receptor was obtained from a man aged 50 to 59 with Graves' ophthalmopathy. What was sequenced was blood. CDR3 residues: CASTNPGLPYEQYF. DNA of the CDR3: TGTGCCAGCACCAATCCGGGACTACCATACGAGCAGTACTTC.